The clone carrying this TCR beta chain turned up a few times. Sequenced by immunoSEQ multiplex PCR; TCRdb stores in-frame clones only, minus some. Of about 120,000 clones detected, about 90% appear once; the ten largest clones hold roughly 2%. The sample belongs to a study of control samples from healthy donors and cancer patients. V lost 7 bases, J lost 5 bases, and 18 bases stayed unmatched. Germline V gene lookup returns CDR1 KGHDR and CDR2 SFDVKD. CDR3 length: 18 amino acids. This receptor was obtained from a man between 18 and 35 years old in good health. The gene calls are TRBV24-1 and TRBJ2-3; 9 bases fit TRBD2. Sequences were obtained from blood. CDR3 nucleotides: TGTGCCACCAGCGACCAGGGTCTAGCGGGATACGGCGGAGATACGCAGTATTTT. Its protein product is CATSDQGLAGYGGDTQYF.